Below, 18 T cell receptor beta chains from the same sample are listed, as sequenced in a study of Ad26.COV2.S vaccination and SARS-CoV-2 variants. Only in-frame clones appear in the TCRdb table, and some are missing; sequencing was by immunoSEQ multiplex PCR. The table includes a few hundred thousand clones, roughly 87% detected once. The treatment is: about 20 received Ad26.COV2.S at low or high dose, single or two shots; several received placebo; per-sample allocation not given. Sampling occurred on day 63 after the first vaccine or placebo injection. This sample comprised peripheral blood, obtained in a trial of Ad26.COV2.S vaccine versus placebo. Source of these receptors: a person aged 18-60 years who received the Ad26.COV2.S COVID-19 vaccine or a placebo.

This clone came up once. This rearrangement joins TRBV5-6 to TRBJ2-2; 7 positions agree with TRBD2. Per germline, CDR1 SGHDT and CDR2 YYEEEE. Losses at the gene ends were 0 bases for V and 6 bases for J; bases not matched to a gene: 2. The CDR3 has 14 amino acids. The CDR3 sequence: CASSLGGGSGELFF. The DNA for the CDR3 is TGTGCCAGCAGCTTGGGCGGGGGATCCGGGGAGCTGTTTTTT.

In its sample, this clone was seen a few times. The CDR3 DNA reads TGTGCCAGCAGCTCCTGGGCCACCGGGGAGCTGTTTTTT. It translates to CASSSWATGELFF. The rearrangement joins TRBV7-3 to TRBJ2-2; D gene uncertain. The germline CDR1 and CDR2 sequences are SGHTA and FQGTGA. There are 13 residues in the CDR3. Trimming stripped 4 bases from V and 4 bases from J, with 7 bases between. Full variable domain (missing parts from reference TRBV7-3 and TRBJ2-2): GAGVSQTPSNKVTEKGKYVELRCDPISGHTALYWYRQSLGQGPEFLIYFQGTGAADDSGLPNDRFFAVRPEGSVSTLKIQRTERGDSAVYLCASSSWATGELFFGEGSRLTVL.

The rearrangement uses TRBV7-8 and TRBJ1-5, with D tentatively TRBD1 (5 bases). This CDR3 has 13 residues. V lost 11 bases to trimming and J lost 4 bases, with 15 bases between them. Germline assignment: CDR1 SGHVS and CDR2 FQNEAQ. The CDR3 sequence: CAGSDRANQPQHF. In DNA form, the CDR3 reads TGTGCCGGTTCCGACAGAGCGAATCAGCCCCAGCATTTT. Full variable domain (missing parts from reference TRBV7-8 and TRBJ1-5): GAGVSQSPRYKVAKRGQDVALRCDPISGHVSLFWYQQALGQGPEFLTYFQNEAQLDKSGLPSDRFFAERPEGSVSTLKIQRTQQEDSAVYLCAGSDRANQPQHFGDGTRLSIL.

In this sample, this clone turned up once. This chain joins TRBV5-6 and TRBJ2-7, with 9 nucleotides matching TRBD1. The CDR3 runs 17 residues. V lost 0 bases and J lost 4; bases outside the gene matches: 11. Germline loops: CDR1 SGHDT, CDR2 YYEEEE. The CDR3 sequence: CASSLDPGQGFGYEQYV. In DNA form, the CDR3 reads TGTGCCAGCAGCTTGGACCCGGGACAGGGATTTGGTTACGAGCAGTACGTC.

The V gene is TRBV19, the J gene TRBJ1-1; D perhaps matches TRBD1 (5 bases). Between the trimmed V and J ends, which lost 10 bases and 8 bases, there was a span of 17 bases. The CDR3 runs 12 residues. Germline CDR1 is LNHDA and CDR2 is SQIVND (reference sequence). This CDR3 is CATRSGAPEAFF. CDR3 sequence (DNA): TGTGCCACCAGATCCGGGGCCCCCGAAGCTTTCTTT.

The V and J genes are TRBV20-1 and TRBJ2-5; no clear D. Germline CDR1 reads DFQATT; CDR2 reads SNEGSKA (reference sequence). The CDR3 is 11 amino acids. V was trimmed by 4 bases and J by 5 bases, leaving 8 bases between them. The CDR3 DNA sequence: TGCAGTGCTACTTCCGGTGAGACCCAGTACTTC. It encodes CSATSGETQYF.

This chain joins TRBV5-4 and TRBJ2-7; 7 bases fit TRBD1. Germline CDR1 reads SGHNT; CDR2 reads YYREEE (reference sequence). The ends lost 4 bases at V and 4 bases at J; junction bases unmatched: 11. This CDR3 region has 15 residues. In DNA, the CDR3 is TGTGCCAGCAGCAGAACAGGGGTCCCTTCGTACGAGCAGTACTTC. This codes for CASSRTGVPSYEQYF.

The chain employs TRBV24-1 and TRBJ2-7; 8 nucleotides agree with TRBD1. The CDR3 spans 16 residues. V shed 5 bases and J 4 bases; nucleotides not matched to a gene: 12. The germline V gene encodes CDR1 KGHDR and CDR2 SFDVKD. CDR3 DNA: TGTGCCACCAGTGCGGGGGCTCAGGGGGCGAGTTACGAGCAGTACGTC. Amino acid sequence: CATSAGAQGASYEQYV.

The genes are TRBV19 and TRBJ1-2; D remains unclear. CDR1 is LNHDA, CDR2 SQIVND, per germline (reference sequence). The CDR3 sequence is 15 residues long. V gave up 5 bases and J gave up 0 bases, with 13 bases separating them. The DNA of the CDR3 is TGTGCCAGTAGTCCGTGGGCGGAAGCTAACTATGGCTACACCTTC. It is translated as CASSPWAEANYGYTF. Full variable domain (missing parts from reference TRBV19 and TRBJ1-2): DGGITQSPKYLFRKEGQNVTLSCEQNLNHDAMYWYRQDPGQGLRLIYYSQIVNDFQKGDIAEGYSVSREKKESFPLTVTSAQKNPTAFYLCASSPWAEANYGYTFGSGTRLTVV.

V gene TRBV2 combines with J gene TRBJ2-1, with TRBD1 as a possible D gene (5 bases). CDR3 size: 18 residues. From germline, CDR1 is SNHLY and CDR2 FYNNEI. V was trimmed by 0 bases and J by 8 bases, leaving 23 bases between them. CDR3 nucleotides: TGTGCCAGCAGTGAAGCACAGGTAGCCCTCAGTTCAATGGATGAGCAGTTCTTC. It specifies CASSEAQVALSSMDEQFF.

The gene calls are TRBV7-9 and TRBJ1-3; D unclear. Per the germline V gene, CDR1 is SEHNR and CDR2 is FQNEAQ (reference sequence). The CDR3 is 16 amino acids. The V end lost 8 bases, the J end lost 2 bases, and 19 bases lay between the germline ends. CDR3 bases: TGTGCCAGCCGCCCGACCCCGGGTCACGCTGGAAACACCATATATTTT. Residues: CASRPTPGHAGNTIYF.

V and J are TRBV6-5 and TRBJ2-2; D not certain. This CDR3 region has 13 residues. CDR1 is MNHEY and CDR2 is SVGAGI in the germline V gene. Trimming stripped 5 bases from V and 5 bases from J, with 9 bases between. The CDR3 coding sequence is TGTGCCAGCAGTCATAGGGTAACCGGGGAGCTGTTTTTT. It is translated as CASSHRVTGELFF.

This clone was seen a few times. This chain connects TRBV19 to TRBJ2-1, with TRBD2 identical over 12 bases. The CDR3 has 14 residues. Germline V lookup: CDR1 LNHDA, CDR2 SQIVND (reference sequence). The J segment lost 10 bases and the V segment lost 4 bases, leaving 5 bases of the junction unmatched. CDR3 in amino acids: CASSTGLAGWEQFF. Written as DNA, the CDR3 is TGTGCCAGTAGTACCGGACTAGCGGGATGGGAGCAGTTCTTC.

The rearrangement uses TRBV7-8 and TRBJ1-6, with D tentatively TRBD1 (5 bases). This CDR3 has 17 residues. V was trimmed by 2 bases and J by 2 bases, leaving 13 bases between them. The V gene's germline CDR1 is SGHVS and CDR2 FQNEAQ. CDR3 protein: CASSLLTKGAYNSPLHF. In DNA form, the CDR3 reads TGTGCCAGCAGCTTACTGACCAAAGGGGCCTATAATTCACCCCTCCACTTT.

The rearrangement links TRBV18 to TRBJ1-3; D gene uncertain. Germline loops: CDR1 KGHSH, CDR2 LQKENI. V was cut by 2 bases and J by 4 bases, with 18 bases left in between. The CDR3 covers 17 residues. CDR3 DNA sequence: TGTGCCAGCTCACCATTCGCTCTCCCTGGAGCCGGAAACACCATATATTTT. Amino acid sequence: CASSPFALPGAGNTIYF.

The chain combines TRBV4-1 with TRBJ2-1, with 10 bases identical to TRBD2. V lost 2 bases, J lost 1 base, and 5 bases stayed unmatched. Germline-derived CDR1 and CDR2 are MGHRA and YSYEKL. The CDR3 contains 17 residues. In DNA form, the CDR3 reads TGCGCCAGCAGCCAAAAAGCGGGAGGGGATTCCTACAATGAGCAGTTCTTC. It specifies CASSQKAGGDSYNEQFF.

The chain carries TRBV6-5 and TRBJ1-1, with 8 bases fitting TRBD1. Trimming cost V 4 bases and J 2 bases; bases outside gene matches: 3. Per the germline V gene, CDR1 is MNHEY and CDR2 is SVGAGI. This CDR3 contains 14 residues. The CDR3 reads CASSSGQVNTEAFF. The CDR3 DNA reads as TGTGCCAGCAGTTCGGGACAGGTTAACACTGAAGCTTTCTTT.

The chain carries TRBV5-4 and TRBJ2-5; 9 nucleotides line up with TRBD2. Germline V gene data show CDR1 as SGHNT and CDR2 as YYREEE (reference sequence). This CDR3 has 14 residues. V lost 3 bases, J lost 1 base, and 1 base stayed unmatched. The CDR3 DNA reads TGTGCCAGCAGCTCGCGGGGGGGCCAAGAGACCCAGTACTTC. It yields the protein CASSSRGGQETQYF.